Listed below are T cell receptor beta chains from one sample, sequenced in a study of blood T cell repertoires in COVID-19. The protocol was immunoSEQ multiplex PCR, while the TCRdb copy is restricted to in-frame clones and leaves out a portion. The data show under 200,000 clones, approximately 89% seen once. Sample: PBMCs or T cells enriched from blood (not recorded which). These receptors were collected from a woman under 30 who had recovered from COVID-19. CDR3s include the opening cysteine and the closing phenylalanine or tryptophan. The D gene is left open where the match is weak. The size field is filled for only some rows; it gives once, few, many or a size class.

v_call: TRBV30; j_call: TRBJ2-2; clone_size: NA; d_call: TRBD2; cdr3_nt: TGTGCCTGGACCGATCCAAGACTAGCGGGAGGTTGGACCGGGGAGCTGTTTTTT; cdr3_aa: CAWTDPRLAGGWTGELFF
v_call: TRBV7-9; j_call: TRBJ1-1; clone_size: NA; d_call: NA; cdr3_nt: TGTGCCAGCAGCTTATCGTGGCGGACAGCCAGTTCGAACACTGAAGCTTTCTTT; cdr3_aa: CASSLSWRTASSNTEAFF
v_call: TRBV11-3; j_call: TRBJ2-5; clone_size: NA; d_call: NA; cdr3_nt: TGTGCCAGCAGCTTATCAGATGAGACCCAGTACTTC; cdr3_aa: CASSLSDETQYF
v_call: TRBV3-1/TRBV3-2; j_call: TRBJ2-7; clone_size: NA; d_call: TRBD2; cdr3_nt: TGTGCCAGCAGCCCCAAGACGACTAGCGGGAGCTACGAGCAGTACTTC; cdr3_aa: CASSPKTTSGSYEQYF
v_call: TRBV5-1; j_call: TRBJ1-6; clone_size: NA; d_call: NA; cdr3_nt: TGCGCCAGCAGCTTGGATGCAGGGGTATCTAATTCACCCCTCCACTTT; cdr3_aa: CASSLDAGVSNSPLHF
v_call: TRBV13; j_call: TRBJ2-7; clone_size: NA; d_call: NA; cdr3_nt: TGTGCCAGCCGCACTTTGCGGGGTCCCTACGAGCAGTACTTC; cdr3_aa: CASRTLRGPYEQYF
v_call: TRBV7-2; j_call: TRBJ2-7; clone_size: NA; d_call: NA; cdr3_nt: TGTGCCAGCAGCACCCCCCTGTTGCGATCGAGCTCCTACGAGCAGTACTTC; cdr3_aa: CASSTPLLRSSSYEQYF
v_call: TRBV5-4; j_call: TRBJ2-5; clone_size: NA; d_call: NA; cdr3_nt: TGTGCCAGCAGCCAGGGGACGGCTCAAGAGACCCAGTACTTC; cdr3_aa: CASSQGTAQETQYF
v_call: TRBV5-1; j_call: TRBJ2-1; clone_size: NA; d_call: NA; cdr3_nt: TGCGCCAGTTCAGACAGCCAGTTTTCCAATGAGCAGTTCTTC; cdr3_aa: CASSDSQFSNEQFF
v_call: TRBV6-5; j_call: TRBJ2-1; clone_size: NA; d_call: TRBD2; cdr3_nt: TGTGCCAGCAGTTACTTACGGGAGGGCCCCTACAATGAGCAGTTCTTC; cdr3_aa: CASSYLREGPYNEQFF
v_call: TRBV20-1; j_call: TRBJ2-7; clone_size: NA; d_call: TRBD2; cdr3_nt: TGCAGTGCTAGTGTCGGGACTAGCGGGCGATACGAGCAGTACTTC; cdr3_aa: CSASVGTSGRYEQYF
v_call: TRBV27; j_call: TRBJ2-1; clone_size: NA; d_call: NA; cdr3_nt: TGTGCCAGCAGACCAGTCTCCATTACCTACAATGAGCAGTTCTTC; cdr3_aa: CASRPVSITYNEQFF
v_call: TRBV9; j_call: TRBJ2-7; clone_size: NA; d_call: NA; cdr3_nt: TGTGCCAGCAGCGTAGCCCCAAGTTCTCGGGGTGTCTACGAGCAGTACTTC; cdr3_aa: CASSVAPSSRGVYEQYF
v_call: TRBV5-4; j_call: TRBJ1-6; clone_size: NA; d_call: NA; cdr3_nt: TGTGCCAGCAGCCGTGCCGAAGGGGCAGGATCACCCCTCCACTTT; cdr3_aa: CASSRAEGAGSPLHF
v_call: TRBV11-2; j_call: TRBJ1-5; clone_size: NA; d_call: NA; cdr3_nt: TGTGCCAGCAGCTTAGAGCAGTTTAGCAATCAGCCCCAGCATTTT; cdr3_aa: CASSLEQFSNQPQHF
v_call: TRBV5-1; j_call: TRBJ1-3; clone_size: NA; d_call: NA; cdr3_nt: TGCGCCAGCAGCTCCGAGACCTTGGGCCTAAACACCATATATTTT; cdr3_aa: CASSSETLGLNTIYF
v_call: TRBV9; j_call: TRBJ2-1; clone_size: NA; d_call: NA; cdr3_nt: TGTGCCAGCAGCGCCCCGATGGAGGGCGAGAATGAGCAGTTCTTC; cdr3_aa: CASSAPMEGENEQFF
v_call: TRBV18; j_call: TRBJ1-1; clone_size: NA; d_call: TRBD1; cdr3_nt: TGTGCCAGCTCACCTATTCCGGGACAGGGGGGAAACACTGAAGCTTTCTTT; cdr3_aa: CASSPIPGQGGNTEAFF
v_call: TRBV6-5; j_call: TRBJ2-7; clone_size: NA; d_call: NA; cdr3_nt: TGTGCCAGCAGCGCCCGACAGAGCTACGAGCAGTACTTC; cdr3_aa: CASSARQSYEQYF
v_call: TRBV7-2; j_call: TRBJ1-1; clone_size: NA; d_call: NA; cdr3_nt: TGTGCCAGCAGCTTACGGTCCACCTACAGGAACACTGAAGCTTTCTTT; cdr3_aa: CASSLRSTYRNTEAFF
v_call: TRBV7-9; j_call: TRBJ1-1; clone_size: NA; d_call: NA; cdr3_nt: TGTGCCAGCAGCGCGCCGGGAGCAGAAGCTTTCTTT; cdr3_aa: CASSAPGAEAFF
v_call: TRBV5-4; j_call: TRBJ2-5; clone_size: NA; d_call: TRBD1; cdr3_nt: TGTGCCAGCAGCTCTGGGACAGAAGAGACCCAGTACTTC; cdr3_aa: CASSSGTEETQYF
v_call: TRBV10-3; j_call: TRBJ2-5; clone_size: NA; d_call: NA; cdr3_nt: TGTGCCATCAGTGGAGGAGGGGGGGGAGAGACCCAGTACTTC; cdr3_aa: CAISGGGGGETQYF
v_call: TRBV11-3; j_call: TRBJ2-7; clone_size: NA; d_call: TRBD2; cdr3_nt: TGTGCCAGCAGCCGGGAGGGCCGTGACGAGCAGTACTTC; cdr3_aa: CASSREGRDEQYF
v_call: TRBV4-1; j_call: TRBJ1-4; clone_size: NA; d_call: NA; cdr3_nt: TGCGCCAGCAGCCAATCCTATCCAACCTCTGAAAAACTGTTTTTT; cdr3_aa: CASSQSYPTSEKLFF
v_call: TRBV5-4; j_call: TRBJ1-1; clone_size: NA; d_call: NA; cdr3_nt: TGTGCCAGCAGCCAGGACATCACTGAAGCTTTCTTT; cdr3_aa: CASSQDITEAFF
v_call: TRBV5-1; j_call: TRBJ2-3; clone_size: NA; d_call: TRBD2; cdr3_nt: TGCGCCAGCAGCTGGAGCGGGGGAAGCACAGATACGCAGTATTTT; cdr3_aa: CASSWSGGSTDTQYF
v_call: TRBV7-8; j_call: TRBJ2-7; clone_size: NA; d_call: TRBD1; cdr3_nt: TGTGCCAGCAGCTTAGCCATAGGGACAGGGTATTACGAGCAGTACTTC; cdr3_aa: CASSLAIGTGYYEQYF
v_call: TRBV19; j_call: TRBJ2-3; clone_size: NA; d_call: TRBD2; cdr3_nt: TGTGCCAGTATAGCGGGAGGTGGCACAGATACGCAGTATTTT; cdr3_aa: CASIAGGGTDTQYF
v_call: TRBV7-7; j_call: TRBJ2-2; clone_size: NA; d_call: TRBD1; cdr3_nt: TGTGCTAGCAGCTTAGAAGGGACAGGGAACACCGGGGAGCTGTTTTTT; cdr3_aa: CASSLEGTGNTGELFF
v_call: TRBV6-5; j_call: TRBJ2-2; clone_size: NA; d_call: NA; cdr3_nt: TGTGCCAGCAGTCCCACAGGGTTTGCCGGGGAGCTGTTTTTT; cdr3_aa: CASSPTGFAGELFF
v_call: TRBV7-8; j_call: TRBJ2-7; clone_size: NA; d_call: TRBD2; cdr3_nt: TGTGCCAGCAGCCCCGCCGGGACTAGCGGTTCCTACGAGCAGTACTTC; cdr3_aa: CASSPAGTSGSYEQYF
v_call: TRBV27; j_call: TRBJ2-7; clone_size: NA; d_call: TRBD2; cdr3_nt: TGTGCCAGCAGTCATGGACTAGCGTCGTACGAGCAGTACTTC; cdr3_aa: CASSHGLASYEQYF
v_call: TRBV7-6; j_call: TRBJ1-3; clone_size: NA; d_call: NA; cdr3_nt: TGTGCCAGCAGCTTAAACAGGAGGGAAGACACCATATATTTT; cdr3_aa: CASSLNRREDTIYF
v_call: TRBV7-6; j_call: TRBJ2-7; clone_size: NA; d_call: TRBD2; cdr3_nt: TGTGCCAGCAGCCCGCTAGGGCGGGGGGCCTACGAGCAGTACTTC; cdr3_aa: CASSPLGRGAYEQYF
v_call: TRBV19; j_call: TRBJ1-2; clone_size: NA; d_call: NA; cdr3_nt: TGTGCCAGTAGTTTCTACTTTGGCGAGGGTGGCTACACCTTC; cdr3_aa: CASSFYFGEGGYTF
v_call: TRBV12-3/TRBV12-4; j_call: TRBJ2-3; clone_size: NA; d_call: NA; cdr3_nt: TGTGCCAGCAGTTTAAACATACATACGCAGTATTTT; cdr3_aa: CASSLNIHTQYF
v_call: TRBV19; j_call: TRBJ1-1; clone_size: NA; d_call: NA; cdr3_nt: TGTGCCAGTAGTATATCCGGGAACACTGAAGCTTTCTTT; cdr3_aa: CASSISGNTEAFF
v_call: TRBV27; j_call: TRBJ2-5; clone_size: once; d_call: TRBD2; cdr3_nt: TGTGCCAGCAGCACGGGACTAGCGGGATTTTCTCGCGTGAAGACCCAGTACTTC; cdr3_aa: CASSTGLAGFSRVKTQYF
v_call: TRBV11-2; j_call: TRBJ1-2; clone_size: NA; d_call: NA; cdr3_nt: TGTGCCAGCAGCCCAATGGGGGGGAATAACTATGGCTACACCTTC; cdr3_aa: CASSPMGGNNYGYTF